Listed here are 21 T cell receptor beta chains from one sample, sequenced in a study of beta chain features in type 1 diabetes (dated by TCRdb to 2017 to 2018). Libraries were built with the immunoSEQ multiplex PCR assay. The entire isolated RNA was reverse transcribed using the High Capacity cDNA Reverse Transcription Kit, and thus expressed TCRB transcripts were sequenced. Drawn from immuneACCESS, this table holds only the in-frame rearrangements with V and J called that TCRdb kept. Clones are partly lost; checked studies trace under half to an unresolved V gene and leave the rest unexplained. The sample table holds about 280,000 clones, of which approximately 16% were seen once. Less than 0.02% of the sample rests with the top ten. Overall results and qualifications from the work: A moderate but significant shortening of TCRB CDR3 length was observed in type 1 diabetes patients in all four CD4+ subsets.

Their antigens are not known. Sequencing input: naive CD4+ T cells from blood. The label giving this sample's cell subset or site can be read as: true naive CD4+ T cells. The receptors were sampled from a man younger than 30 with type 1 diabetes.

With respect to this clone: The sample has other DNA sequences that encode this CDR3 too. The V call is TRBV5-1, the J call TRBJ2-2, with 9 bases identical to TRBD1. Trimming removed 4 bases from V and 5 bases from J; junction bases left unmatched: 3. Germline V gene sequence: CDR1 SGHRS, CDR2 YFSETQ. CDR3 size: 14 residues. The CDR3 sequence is CASSPGQGTGELFF. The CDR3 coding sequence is TGCGCCAGCAGCCCCGGACAGGGGACCGGGGAGCTGTTTTTT. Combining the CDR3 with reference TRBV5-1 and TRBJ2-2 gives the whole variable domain KAGVTQTPRYLIKTRGQQVTLSCSPISGHRSVSWYQQTPGQGLQFLFEYFSETQRNKGNFPGRFSGRQFSNSRSEMNVSTLELGDSALYLCASSPGQGTGELFFGEGSRLTVL.

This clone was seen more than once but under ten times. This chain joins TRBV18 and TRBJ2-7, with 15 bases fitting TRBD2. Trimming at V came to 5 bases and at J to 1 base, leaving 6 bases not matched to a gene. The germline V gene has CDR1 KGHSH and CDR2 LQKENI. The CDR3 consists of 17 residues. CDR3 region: CASSTGLAGGSSYEQYF. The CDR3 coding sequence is TGTGCCAGCTCAACGGGACTAGCGGGGGGTTCTTCCTACGAGCAGTACTTC.

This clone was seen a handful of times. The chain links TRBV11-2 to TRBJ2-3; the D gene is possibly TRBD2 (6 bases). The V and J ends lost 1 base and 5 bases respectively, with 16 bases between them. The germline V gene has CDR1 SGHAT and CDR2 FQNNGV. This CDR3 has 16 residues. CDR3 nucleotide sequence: TGTGCCAGCAGCTTAGGGAGGGCGCCCCTCGGAGATACGCAGTATTTT. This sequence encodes CASSLGRAPLGDTQYF.

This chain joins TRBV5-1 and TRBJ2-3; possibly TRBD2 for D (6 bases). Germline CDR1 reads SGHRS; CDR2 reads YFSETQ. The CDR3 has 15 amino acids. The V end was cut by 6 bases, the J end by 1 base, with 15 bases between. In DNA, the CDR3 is TGCGCCAGCACTTCTAGCGCCAGGGGCACAGATACGCAGTATTTT. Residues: CASTSSARGTDTQYF.

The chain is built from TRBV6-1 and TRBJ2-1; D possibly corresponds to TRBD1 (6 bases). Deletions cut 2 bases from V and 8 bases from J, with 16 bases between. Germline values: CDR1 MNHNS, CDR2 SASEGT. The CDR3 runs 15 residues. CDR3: CASSELGRGTDEQFF. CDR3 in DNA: TGTGCCAGCAGTGAATTGGGCAGGGGAACCGATGAGCAGTTCTTC.

CDR3 DNA sequence: TGTGCCAGCAGTCCCGGGGGCAATGAGCAGTTCTTC. Translated: CASSPGGNEQFF. The V call is TRBV6-4, the J call TRBJ2-1, with D tentatively TRBD2 (6 bases). The CDR3 is made up of 12 amino acids. Germline V CDR1 and CDR2: MRHNA, SNTAGT. The V gene lost 5 bases and the J gene lost 6 bases, with 8 bases spanning the gap.

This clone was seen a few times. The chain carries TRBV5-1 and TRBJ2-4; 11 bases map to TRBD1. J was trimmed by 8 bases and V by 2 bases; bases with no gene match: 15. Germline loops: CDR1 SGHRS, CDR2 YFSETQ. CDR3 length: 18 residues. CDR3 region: CASSLGQGALGYQDIQYF. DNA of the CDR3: TGCGCCAGCAGCTTAGGACAGGGGGCCTTGGGGTATCAAGACATTCAGTACTTC.

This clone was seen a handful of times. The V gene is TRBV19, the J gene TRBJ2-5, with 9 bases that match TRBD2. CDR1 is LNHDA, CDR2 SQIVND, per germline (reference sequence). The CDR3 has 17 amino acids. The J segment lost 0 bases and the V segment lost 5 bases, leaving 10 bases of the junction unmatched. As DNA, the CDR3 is TGTGCCAGTAGTCCGGGCCGGCTAGCGGGATACCAAGAGACCCAGTACTTC. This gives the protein CASSPGRLAGYQETQYF. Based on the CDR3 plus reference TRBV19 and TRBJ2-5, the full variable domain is DGGITQSPKYLFRKEGQNVTLSCEQNLNHDAMYWYRQDPGQGLRLIYYSQIVNDFQKGDIAEGYSVSREKKESFPLTVTSAQKNPTAFYLCASSPGRLAGYQETQYFGPGTRLLVL.

The CDR3 region is CASSTGLAGVETQYF. The CDR3 bases are TGTGCCAGTAGTACGGGACTAGCGGGCGTAGAGACCCAGTACTTC. V gene TRBV19 combines with J gene TRBJ2-5; TRBD2 aligns across 12 bases. Germline CDR1 reads LNHDA; CDR2 reads SQIVND (reference sequence). V gave up 4 bases and J gave up 4 bases; unmatched junction bases: 4. This CDR3 comprises 15 residues.

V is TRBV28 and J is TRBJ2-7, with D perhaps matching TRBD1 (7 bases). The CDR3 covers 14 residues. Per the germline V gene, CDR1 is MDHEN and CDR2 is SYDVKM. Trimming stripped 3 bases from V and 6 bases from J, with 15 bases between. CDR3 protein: CASSLQGGRGEQYF. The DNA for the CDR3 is TGTGCCAGCAGTTTGCAGGGGGGACGGGGCGAGCAGTACTTC.

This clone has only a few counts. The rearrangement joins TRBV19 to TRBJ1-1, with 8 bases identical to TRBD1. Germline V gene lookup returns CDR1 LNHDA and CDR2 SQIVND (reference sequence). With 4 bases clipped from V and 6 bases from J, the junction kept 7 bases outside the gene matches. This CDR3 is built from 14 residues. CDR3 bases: TGTGCCAGTAGTACTGGACAGGGAAGGCCTGAAGCTTTCTTT. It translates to CASSTGQGRPEAFF. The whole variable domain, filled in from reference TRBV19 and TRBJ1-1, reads DGGITQSPKYLFRKEGQNVTLSCEQNLNHDAMYWYRQDPGQGLRLIYYSQIVNDFQKGDIAEGYSVSREKKESFPLTVTSAQKNPTAFYLCASSTGQGRPEAFFGQGTRLTVV.

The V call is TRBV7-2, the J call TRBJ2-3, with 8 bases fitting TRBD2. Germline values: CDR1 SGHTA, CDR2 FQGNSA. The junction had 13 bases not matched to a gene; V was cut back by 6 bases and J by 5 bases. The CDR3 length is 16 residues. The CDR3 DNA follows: TGTGCCAGCAGACCGAAAGCGGGAGTTCGTCTAGATACGCAGTATTTT. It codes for CASRPKAGVRLDTQYF. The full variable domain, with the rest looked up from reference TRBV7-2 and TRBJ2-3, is GAGVSQSPSNKVTEKGKDVELRCDPISGHTALYWYRQSLGQGLEFLIYFQGNSAPDKSGLPSDRFSAERTGGSVSTLTIQRTQQEDSAVYLCASRPKAGVRLDTQYFGPGTRLTVL.

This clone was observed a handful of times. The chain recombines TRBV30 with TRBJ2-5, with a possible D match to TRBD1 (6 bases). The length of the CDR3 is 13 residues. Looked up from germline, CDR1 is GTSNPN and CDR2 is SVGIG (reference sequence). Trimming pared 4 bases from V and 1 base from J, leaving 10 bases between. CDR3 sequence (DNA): TGTGCCTGGACTATGGACAGCCAAGAGACCCAGTACTTC. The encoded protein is CAWTMDSQETQYF.

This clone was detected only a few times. The DNA of the CDR3 is TGTGCCTGGAGCCAGGGGTATTCCTACGAGCAGTACTTC. Translating gives CAWSQGYSYEQYF. This chain uses TRBV30 with TRBJ2-7; D possibly corresponds to TRBD1 (6 bases). Trimming shortened V by 3 bases and J by 1 base, and 10 bases separated the two germline ends. This CDR3 is 13 amino acids long. Germline-derived CDR1 and CDR2 are GTSNPN and SVGIG (reference sequence).

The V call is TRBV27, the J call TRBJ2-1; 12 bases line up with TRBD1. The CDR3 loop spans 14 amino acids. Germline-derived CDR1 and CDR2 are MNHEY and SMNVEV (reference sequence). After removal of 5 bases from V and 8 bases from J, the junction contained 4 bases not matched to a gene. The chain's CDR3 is CASSPGQGAHEQFF. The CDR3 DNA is TGTGCCAGCAGTCCGGGACAGGGGGCCCATGAGCAGTTCTTC.

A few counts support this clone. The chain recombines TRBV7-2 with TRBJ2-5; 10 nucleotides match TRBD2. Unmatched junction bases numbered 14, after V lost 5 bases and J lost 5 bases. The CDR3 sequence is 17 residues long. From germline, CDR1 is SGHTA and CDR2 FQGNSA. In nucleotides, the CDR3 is TGTGCCAGCAGCCCTAAGGCCAGCGGGGGGGTCTTGGAGACCCAGTACTTC. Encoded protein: CASSPKASGGVLETQYF.

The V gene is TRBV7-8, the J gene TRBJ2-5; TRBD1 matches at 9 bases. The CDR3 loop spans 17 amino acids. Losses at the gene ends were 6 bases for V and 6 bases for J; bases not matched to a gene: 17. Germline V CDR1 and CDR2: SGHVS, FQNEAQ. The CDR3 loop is CASRVDRGADPRKTQYF. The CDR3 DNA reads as TGTGCCAGCAGAGTGGACAGGGGTGCCGACCCGCGGAAGACCCAGTACTTC. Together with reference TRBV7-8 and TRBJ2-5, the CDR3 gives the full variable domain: GAGVSQSPRYKVAKRGQDVALRCDPISGHVSLFWYQQALGQGPEFLTYFQNEAQLDKSGLPSDRFFAERPEGSVSTLKIQRTQQEDSAVYLCASRVDRGADPRKTQYFGPGTRLLVL.

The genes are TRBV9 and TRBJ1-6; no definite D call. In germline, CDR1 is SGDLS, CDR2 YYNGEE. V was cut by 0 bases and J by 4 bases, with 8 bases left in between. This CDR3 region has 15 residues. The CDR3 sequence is CASSVVGSYNSPLHF. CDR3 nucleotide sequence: TGTGCCAGCAGCGTAGTGGGGAGTTATAATTCACCCCTCCACTTT.

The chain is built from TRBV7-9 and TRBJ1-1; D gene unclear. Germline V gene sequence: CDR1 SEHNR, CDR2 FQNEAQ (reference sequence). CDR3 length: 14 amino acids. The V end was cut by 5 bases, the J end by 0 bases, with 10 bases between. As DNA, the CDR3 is TGTGCCAGCAGCCGACACTCTATGAACACTGAAGCTTTCTTT. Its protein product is CASSRHSMNTEAFF.

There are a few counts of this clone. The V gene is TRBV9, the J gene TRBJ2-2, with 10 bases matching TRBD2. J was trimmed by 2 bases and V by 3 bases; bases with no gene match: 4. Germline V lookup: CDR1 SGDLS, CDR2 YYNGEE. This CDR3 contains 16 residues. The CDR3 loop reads CASSAVLAGNTGELFF. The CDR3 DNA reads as TGTGCCAGCAGCGCCGTACTAGCGGGAAACACCGGGGAGCTGTTTTTT.

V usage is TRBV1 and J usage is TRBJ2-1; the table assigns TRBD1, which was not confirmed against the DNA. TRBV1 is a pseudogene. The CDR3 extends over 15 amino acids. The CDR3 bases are TGCACCAGCAGCTCCGTTAGGACAAACTACAATGAGCAGTTCTTC. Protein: CTSSSVRTNYNEQFF.